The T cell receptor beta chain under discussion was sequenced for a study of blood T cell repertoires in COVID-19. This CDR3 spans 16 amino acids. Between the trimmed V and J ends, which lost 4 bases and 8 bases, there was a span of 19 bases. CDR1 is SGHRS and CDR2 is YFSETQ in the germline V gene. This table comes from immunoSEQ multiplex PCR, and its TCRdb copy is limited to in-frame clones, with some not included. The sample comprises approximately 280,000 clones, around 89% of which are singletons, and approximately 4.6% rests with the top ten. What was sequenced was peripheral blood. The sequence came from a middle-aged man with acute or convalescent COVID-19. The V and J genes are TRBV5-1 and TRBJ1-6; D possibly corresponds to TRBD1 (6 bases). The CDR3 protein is CASSPGGGLRDSPLHF. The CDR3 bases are TGCGCCAGCAGCCCCGGGGGGGGGCTGCGAGATTCACCCCTCCACTTT.